What follows are 21 T cell receptor beta chains derived from one specimen sequenced in a study of T cells after yellow fever vaccination. MiXCR, run by TCRdb on the 5' RACE reads, gives a single entry per CDR3 protein. Of a few hundred thousand distinct CDR3 sequences in the sample, 4.1% are singletons; the top ten hold approximately 25%. Source: PBMCs, taken 5 days after the yellow fever booster vaccination. These receptors all stem from a man younger than 35 who received the YFV17D yellow fever vaccine.

There are many counts of this clonotype. This chain connects TRBV7-2 to TRBJ2-1; 9 positions match TRBD1. Germline V CDR1 and CDR2: SGHTA, FQGNSA. The CDR3 runs to 15 residues. The trim removed 5 bases at V and 8 bases at J, leaving 10 bases unmatched. CDR3 nucleotides: TGTGCCAGCAGCACACTTTGGGACAGGGCTTATGAGCAGTTCTTC. Translating it yields CASSTLWDRAYEQFF.

This sequence joins TRBV6-6 and TRBJ1-2; D is possibly TRBD1 (5 bases). Between the trimmed V and J ends, which lost 6 bases and 4 bases, there was a span of 15 bases. This CDR3 contains 14 residues. The germline V gene has CDR1 MNHNY and CDR2 SVGAGI (reference sequence). The CDR3 reads CASSLGEGLYGYTF. In DNA form, the CDR3 reads TGTGCCAGCAGCCTGGGGGAGGGCCTCTATGGCTACACCTTC.

This clonotype was seen a handful of times. The chain joins TRBV28 to TRBJ2-7, with D perhaps TRBD1 or TRBD2 (5 bases each). Between the trimmed V and J ends, which lost 5 bases and 3 bases, there was a span of 20 bases. The CDR3 loop spans 16 amino acids. The germline V gene encodes CDR1 MDHEN and CDR2 SYDVKM. CDR3: CASSPRGPRHLYEQYV. For the CDR3, the DNA is TGTGCCAGCAGTCCCCGGGGACCCCGGCACCTCTACGAGCAGTACGTC.

This clonotype was detected a few times. The chain joins TRBV29-1 to TRBJ2-5; TRBD2 matches at 8 bases. J was trimmed by 5 bases and V by 7 bases; bases with no gene match: 9. Germline loops: CDR1 SQVTM, CDR2 ANQGSEA. This CDR3 spans 13 amino acids. Written as DNA, the CDR3 is TGCAGCGGGGGGGGACTAGACCTGGAGACCCAGTACTTC. Translated: CSGGGLDLETQYF.

This clonotype was recorded a few times. The J gene is TRBJ2-7, the V gene TRBV20-1, with 11 bases aligning to TRBD1. CDR1 is DFQATT, CDR2 SNEGSKA, per germline (reference sequence). V was pared by 3 bases and J by 7 bases, with 8 bases of the junction left unmatched. The CDR3 totals 14 residues. CDR3 bases: TGCAGTGCTAGTTCCGGACAGGGGGCGCGTGAGCAGTACTTC. This sequence encodes CSASSGQGAREQYF.

The V gene is TRBV25-1, the J gene TRBJ2-2; no clear D. Trimming shortened V by 6 bases and J by 0 bases, and 5 bases separated the two germline ends. CDR1 is MGHDK and CDR2 is SYGVNS in the germline V gene. CDR3 length equals 13 residues. The CDR3 sequence: CASSSANTGELFF. In DNA, the CDR3 is TGTGCCAGCAGCTCGGCGAACACCGGGGAGCTGTTTTTT.

The V call is TRBV27, the J call TRBJ2-1, with D perhaps being TRBD1 or TRBD2 (6 bases each). V shed 7 bases and J shed 4 bases, with 17 bases lying between them. Germline CDR1 and CDR2: MNHEY and SMNVEV (reference sequence). The CDR3 is 15 residues long. This CDR3 reads CASKQDGGPYNEQFF. CDR3 bases: TGTGCCAGCAAGCAGGACGGGGGCCCTTACAATGAGCAGTTCTTC.

This sequence joins TRBV30 and TRBJ2-1; 8 bases map to TRBD1. The J segment lost 5 bases and the V segment lost 1 base, leaving 4 bases of the junction unmatched. CDR3 length: 14 amino acids. Germline CDR1 GTSNPN, CDR2 SVGIG (reference sequence). Here the CDR3 DNA reads TGTGCCTGGAGTGGGCACAGGGGGAACAATGAGCAGTTCTTC. Protein sequence: CAWSGHRGNNEQFF.

DNA for the CDR3: TGCAGTGCTAGAGATGGTACAGGGGTTCCCTACGAGCAGTACTTC. Its protein is CSARDGTGVPYEQYF. The chain has TRBV20-1 and TRBJ2-7, with TRBD1 identical over 7 bases. The CDR3 has 15 amino acids. The V gene end was trimmed by 0 bases and the J gene end by 2 bases; junction bases not matched to a gene: 7. Germline V CDR1 and CDR2: DFQATT, SNEGSKA (reference sequence).

CDR3 DNA sequence: TGTGCCAGCTCCGCGCGAAGGGTAAAGAGCACCGGGGAGCTGTTTTTT. Translated, it gives CASSARRVKSTGELFF. V usage is TRBV9 and J usage is TRBJ2-2; D is unclear. The germline V and J ends were trimmed by 7 bases and 4 bases, with 20 bases remaining between them. Germline CDR1 reads SGDLS; CDR2 reads YYNGEE. The length of the CDR3 is 16 residues.

V is TRBV12-3 or TRBV12-4 and J is TRBJ1-6; D is unresolved. This CDR3 has 17 residues. Trimming removed 0 bases from V and 1 base from J, with 10 bases in between. The CDR3 reads CASSLAGSISYNSPLHF. CDR3 coding DNA: TGTGCCAGCAGTTTAGCGGGTTCGATTTCCTATAATTCACCCCTCCACTTT.

Only a few counts were recorded for this clonotype. V gene TRBV7-2 combines with J gene TRBJ1-6, with no clear D. The CDR3 has 14 residues. CDR1 and CDR2 (germline): SGHTA, FQGNSA. V lost 5 bases and J lost 6, with 11 bases in between. CDR3 bases: TGTGCCAGCAGCGTTAGACTGATTAATTCACCCCTCCACTTT. Translating it yields CASSVRLINSPLHF.

This clonotype was recorded at least ten times. The chain employs TRBV5-5 and TRBJ1-5; D is undetermined. Per the germline V gene, CDR1 is SGHKS and CDR2 is YYEKEE (reference sequence). Trimming took off 4 bases at V and 1 base at J, with 6 bases between the two ends. The CDR3 has 13 amino acids. The DNA for the CDR3 is TGTGCCAGCAGCACCCAGAGCAATCAGCCCCAGCATTTT. It is translated as CASSTQSNQPQHF.

The rearrangement links TRBV6-5 to TRBJ2-7; 9 nucleotides line up with TRBD1. Germline trimming cut 7 bases from V and 6 bases from J; bases unmatched to any gene: 7. The CDR3 spans 13 residues. CDR1 and CDR2 (germline): MNHEY, SVGAGI. The CDR3 nucleotides read TGTGCCAGCACCGGGACAGGGCGTAGCGAGCAGTACTTC. It translates to CASTGTGRSEQYF.

This clonotype came up a few times. The rearrangement links TRBV12-3 or TRBV12-4 to TRBJ1-2; D uncertain. The CDR3 is made up of 15 amino acids. V was clipped by 2 bases and J by 0 bases, with 10 bases between them. The CDR3 sequence is CASSLRRLPNYGYTF. The CDR3 bases are TGTGCCAGCAGTTTACGCAGGCTCCCTAACTATGGCTACACCTTC.

There are many counts of this clonotype. The genes are TRBV7-2 and TRBJ2-3; 10 bases fit TRBD2. In germline, CDR1 is SGHTA, CDR2 FQGNSA. This CDR3 comprises 16 residues. The J segment lost 1 base and the V segment lost 2 bases, leaving 3 bases of the junction unmatched. In DNA, the CDR3 is TGTGCCAGCAGCTTACTAGCGGGGGTCCGCACAGATACGCAGTATTTT. It codes for CASSLLAGVRTDTQYF. The variable domain in full, with the rest retrieved from reference TRBV7-2 and TRBJ2-3, is GAGVSQSPSNKVTEKGKDVELRCDPISGHTALYWYRQSLGQGLEFLIYFQGNSAPDKSGLPSDRFSAERTGGSVSTLTIQRTQQEDSAVYLCASSLLAGVRTDTQYFGPGTRLTVL.

V usage is TRBV4-1 and J usage is TRBJ2-1; D perhaps matches TRBD2 (6 bases). Trimming took 3 bases from V and 2 from J, leaving 14 bases between them. The CDR3 loop spans 16 amino acids. CDR1 and CDR2 from the germline V gene are MGHRA and YSYEKL. The CDR3 coding sequence is TGCGCCAGCAGCCACCCGGTGGTAGCGGCCTACAATGAGCAGTTCTTC. Protein sequence: CASSHPVVAAYNEQFF.

This clonotype was picked up many times. This chain links TRBV5-1 with TRBJ1-2; D perhaps matches TRBD1 (5 bases). CDR3 size: 14 residues. CDR1 and CDR2 from the germline V gene are SGHRS and YFSETQ. The V end was cut by 4 bases, the J end by 4 bases, with 14 bases between. In DNA form, the CDR3 reads TGCGCCAGCAGCGGCACCGGGGCCCGCTATGGCTACACCTTC. Amino acid sequence: CASSGTGARYGYTF. The entire variable domain, with the rest obtained from reference TRBV5-1 and TRBJ1-2, is as follows: KAGVTQTPRYLIKTRGQQVTLSCSPISGHRSVSWYQQTPGQGLQFLFEYFSETQRNKGNFPGRFSGRQFSNSRSEMNVSTLELGDSALYLCASSGTGARYGYTFGSGTRLTVV.

The table lists this clonotype with many counts. The gene calls are TRBV9 and TRBJ2-4, with D possibly TRBD1 on 5 matching bases. This CDR3 is 12 amino acids long. Germline V gives CDR1 SGDLS, CDR2 YYNGEE. With 3 bases removed from V and 6 bases from J, the gap between germline ends came to 7 bases. The CDR3 nucleotides read TGTGCCAGCAGCGGCGACAGAAACATTCAGTACTTC. As protein: CASSGDRNIQYF. The full variable domain, in which reference TRBV9 and TRBJ2-4 provide the parts outside the CDR3, is DSGVTQTPKHLITATGQRVTLRCSPRSGDLSVYWYQQSLDQGLQFLIQYYNGEERAKGNILERFSAQQFPDLHSELNLSSLELGDSALYFCASSGDRNIQYFGAGTRLSVL.

The CDR3 here is CASGPSTSGGTDTQYF. CDR3 bases: TGTGCTAGTGGCCCCTCTACTAGCGGGGGCACAGATACGCAGTATTTT. The chain has TRBV12-5 and TRBJ2-3; 10 bases align to TRBD2. CDR1 LGHNT and CDR2 FRNRAP come from the germline V gene. The CDR3 is 16 amino acids. J gave up 1 base and V 6 bases, and 7 bases lay outside the gene matches. Full variable domain (missing parts from reference TRBV12-5 and TRBJ2-3): DARVTQTPRHKVTEMGQEVTMRCQPILGHNTVFWYRQTMMQGLELLAYFRNRAPLDDSGMPKDRFSAEMPDATLATLKIQPSEPRDSAVYFCASGPSTSGGTDTQYFGPGTRLTVL.

This clonotype came up a few times. The chain combines TRBV29-1 with TRBJ2-5; possibly TRBD1 or TRBD2 for D (5 bases each). Deletions cut 2 bases from V and 5 bases from J, with 12 bases between. Germline CDR1 is SQVTM and CDR2 is ANQGSEA. CDR3 length equals 13 residues. The CDR3 nucleotides read TGCAGCGTTGAAATGGGGGAAATTGAGACCCAGTACTTC. Amino acid sequence: CSVEMGEIETQYF.